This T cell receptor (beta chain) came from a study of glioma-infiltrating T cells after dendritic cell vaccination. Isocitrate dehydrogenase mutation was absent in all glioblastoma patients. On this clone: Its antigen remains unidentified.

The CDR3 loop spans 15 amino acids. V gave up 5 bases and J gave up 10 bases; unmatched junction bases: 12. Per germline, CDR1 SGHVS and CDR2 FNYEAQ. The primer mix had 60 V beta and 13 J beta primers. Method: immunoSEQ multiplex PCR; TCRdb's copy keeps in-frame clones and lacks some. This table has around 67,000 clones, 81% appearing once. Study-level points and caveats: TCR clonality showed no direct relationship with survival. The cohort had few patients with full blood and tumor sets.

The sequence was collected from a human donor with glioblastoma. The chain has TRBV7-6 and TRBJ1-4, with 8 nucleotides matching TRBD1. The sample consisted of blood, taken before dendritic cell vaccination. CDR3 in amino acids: CASSPQQGAPGKLFF. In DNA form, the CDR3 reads TGTGCCAGCAGCCCCCAGCAGGGGGCGCCCGGAAAACTGTTTTTT.